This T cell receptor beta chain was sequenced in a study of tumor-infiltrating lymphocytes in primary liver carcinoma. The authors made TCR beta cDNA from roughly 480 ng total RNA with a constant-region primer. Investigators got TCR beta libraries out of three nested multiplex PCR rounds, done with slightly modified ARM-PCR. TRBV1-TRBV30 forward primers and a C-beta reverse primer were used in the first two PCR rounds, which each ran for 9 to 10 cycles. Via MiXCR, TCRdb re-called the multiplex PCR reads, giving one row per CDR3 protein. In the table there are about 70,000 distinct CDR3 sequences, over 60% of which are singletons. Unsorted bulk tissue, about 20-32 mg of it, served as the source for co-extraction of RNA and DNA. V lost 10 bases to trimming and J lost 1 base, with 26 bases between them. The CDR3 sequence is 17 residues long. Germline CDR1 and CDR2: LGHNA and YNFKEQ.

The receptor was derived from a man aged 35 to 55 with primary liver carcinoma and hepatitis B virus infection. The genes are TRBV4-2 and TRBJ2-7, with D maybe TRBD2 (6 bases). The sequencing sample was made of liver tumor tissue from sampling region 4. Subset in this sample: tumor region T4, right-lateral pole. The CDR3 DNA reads TGTGCCACTACTGGACTGGAGGGAGTTTATATGTCCTACGAGCAGTACTTC. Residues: CATTGLEGVYMSYEQYF.